One sample yielded the 8 T cell receptor beta chains listed below, sequenced in a study of cytomegalovirus exposure and HLA in healthy donors (dated by TCRdb to about 2017). Libraries were made using the immunoSEQ multiplex PCR assay. TCRdb obtained this table from immuneACCESS and retained in-frame rearrangements with V and J assigned. These tables miss some clones; where compared with another copy, unresolved V genes account for less than half of the shortfall, and the remainder is unexplained. This sample comprises tens of thousands of clones, 80% to 95% of them detected only once. The ten biggest clones cover roughly 3% of the sample. The source material was PBMCs. The receptors stem from a young man in good health and CMV-seronegative.

The chain recombines TRBV19 with TRBJ1-5, with a weak D call TRBD1 (6 bases). V gave up 5 bases and J gave up 3 bases, with 20 bases separating them. The CDR3 extends over 17 amino acids. Germline V gene lookup returns CDR1 LNHDA and CDR2 SQIVND (reference sequence). CDR3 sequence: CASSGGQRTSHNQPQHF. Here the CDR3 DNA reads TGTGCCAGTAGTGGGGGCCAGAGGACCTCTCACAATCAGCCCCAGCATTTT.

The chain links TRBV18 to TRBJ1-1, with D perhaps TRBD1 (5 bases). Trimming left V 6 bases short and J 1 base short, with 15 bases between. There are 15 residues in the CDR3. Germline-derived CDR1 and CDR2 are KGHSH and LQKENI. CDR3 in amino acids: CASSPNGGANTEAFF. CDR3 nucleotides: TGTGCCAGCTCCCCAAACGGAGGGGCGAACACTGAAGCTTTCTTT.

This clone has a handful of counts. In nucleotides, the CDR3 is TGTGCCTGGAGTGTGGCTCACTATGGCTACACCTTC. Its translation: CAWSVAHYGYTF. The V gene is TRBV30, the J gene TRBJ1-2; D unresolved. Deletions cut 0 bases from V and 3 bases from J, with 5 bases between. CDR1 GTSNPN and CDR2 SVGIG come from the germline V gene (reference sequence). The CDR3 runs to 12 residues.

This clone was recorded once. The chain couples TRBV2 to TRBJ1-5, with TRBD1 matching over 7 bases. The CDR3 consists of 17 residues. V shed 5 bases, J shed 2 bases, and the junction held 12 bases outside the gene matches. Germline V gene lookup returns CDR1 SNHLY and CDR2 FYNNEI. As DNA, the CDR3 is TGTGCCAGCAGTCTCCCCTCAGGGGGGATAGGCAATCAGCCCCAGCATTTT. Its translation is CASSLPSGGIGNQPQHF. Full variable domain (missing parts from reference TRBV2 and TRBJ1-5): EPEVTQTPSHQVTQMGQEVILRCVPISNHLYFYWYRQILGQKVEFLVSFYNNEISEKSEIFDDQFSVERPDGSNFTLKIRSTKLEDSAMYFCASSLPSGGIGNQPQHFGDGTRLSIL.

V usage is TRBV5-1 and J usage is TRBJ1-5; possibly TRBD1 for D (5 bases). The germline V gene encodes CDR1 SGHRS and CDR2 YFSETQ. The CDR3 sequence is 15 residues long. The ends were cut back, 0 bases at V and 2 bases at J, with 9 bases in the middle. The CDR3 sequence: CASSLDGAGNQPQHF. For the CDR3, the DNA is TGCGCCAGCAGCTTGGATGGGGCTGGCAATCAGCCCCAGCATTTT.

The chain links TRBV11-3 to TRBJ2-2, with 12 bases identical to TRBD1. Looked up from germline, CDR1 is SGHNT and CDR2 is YENEEA. Germline trimming cut 1 base from V and 6 bases from J; bases unmatched to any gene: 6. The CDR3 has 17 amino acids. CDR3 loop: CASSLVGTGGRAGELFF. The CDR3, as DNA: TGTGCCAGCAGCTTAGTCGGGACAGGGGGCAGAGCCGGGGAGCTGTTTTTT. The variable domain in full, with the rest retrieved from reference TRBV11-3 and TRBJ2-2, is EAGVVQSPRYKIIEKKQPVAFWCNPISGHNTLYWYLQNLGQGPELLIRYENEEAVDDSQLPKDRFSAERLKGVDSTLKIQPAELGDSAVYLCASSLVGTGGRAGELFFGEGSRLTVL.

The chain recombines TRBV28 with TRBJ2-5; TRBD1 agrees at 7 bases. With 5 bases clipped from V and 1 base from J, the junction kept 10 bases outside the gene matches. Germline V lookup: CDR1 MDHEN, CDR2 SYDVKM. The CDR3 runs 16 residues. The CDR3 region has the DNA TGTGCCAGCAGTCTCCGACAGTCAGGGGGCCAAGAGACCCAGTACTTC. Amino acids: CASSLRQSGGQETQYF.

The J gene is TRBJ2-7, the V gene TRBV6-1, with a possible D match to TRBD1 (5 bases). The CDR3 has 13 amino acids. Germline CDR1 MNHNS, CDR2 SASEGT. The V gene lost 6 bases and the J gene lost 7 bases, with 16 bases spanning the gap. CDR3 sequence: CASSLDSWREQYF. For the CDR3, the DNA is TGTGCCAGCAGCCTCGACAGCTGGCGGGAGCAGTACTTC.